The clone carrying this T cell receptor (beta chain) was counted a single time. There are 16 residues in the CDR3. This sample was taken from a study of blood T cell repertoires in COVID-19. The assay was immunoSEQ multiplex PCR, and TCRdb's table has in-frame clones only and misses some. The sample contains under 300,000 clones, 84% of which appear only once. Specimen: peripheral blood. The TCR sequence derives from a man between 35 and 55 years old who had recovered from COVID-19. The V and J genes are TRBV12-2 and TRBJ1-1; TRBD1 is the table's D call, not checked against the DNA. TRBV12-2 is deemed a pseudogene. CDR3 region: CASRFLWDRGSTEAFF. The CDR3 DNA sequence: TGTGCAAGTCGCTTCCTCTGGGACAGGGGAAGCACTGAAGCTTTCTTT.